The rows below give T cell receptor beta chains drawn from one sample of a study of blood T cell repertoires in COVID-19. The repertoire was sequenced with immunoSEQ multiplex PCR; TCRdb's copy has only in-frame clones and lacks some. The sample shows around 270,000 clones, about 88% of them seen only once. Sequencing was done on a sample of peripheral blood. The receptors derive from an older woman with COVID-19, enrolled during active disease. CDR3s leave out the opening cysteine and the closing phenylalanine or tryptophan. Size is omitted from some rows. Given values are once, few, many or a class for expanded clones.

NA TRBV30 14 AWSGTRGPSGNTIY
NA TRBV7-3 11 ASSLGGEGTQY
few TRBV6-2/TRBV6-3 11 ASSYSAQGGAF
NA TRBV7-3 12 ASSSGATGGEQY
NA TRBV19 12 ASSEGDGAYGYT
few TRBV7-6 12 ASSRGQSYDEQY
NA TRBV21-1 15 ASSKRGIAGAKDTQY
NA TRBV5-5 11 ASVLAVTGELF
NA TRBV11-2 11 ASSRQQPYEQY
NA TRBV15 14 ATSRDSGSGANVLT
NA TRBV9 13 ASSTRQGGDSPLH
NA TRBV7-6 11 ATGHNRANVLT
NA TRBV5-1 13 ASSSGQGVGYGYT
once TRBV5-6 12 ASSFLGVRTEAF
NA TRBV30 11 AWSGESQSGYT
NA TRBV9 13 ASSVAGQATYEQY
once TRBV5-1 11 ASSYTGRSEQY
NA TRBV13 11 ASSSRVSGGYT
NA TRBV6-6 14 ASSYSRQVGENTIY
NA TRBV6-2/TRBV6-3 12 ASSSLDILHEQY
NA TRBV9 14 ASSVVASEDTGELF
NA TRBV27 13 ASSLGLPPIYEQY
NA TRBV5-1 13 ASSLSWSSYNEQF
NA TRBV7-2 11 ASTRVGANVLT
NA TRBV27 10 AIPTGETEAF
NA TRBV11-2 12 ASSPPGEADTQY
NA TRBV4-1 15 ASSQDWLQAGYNEQF